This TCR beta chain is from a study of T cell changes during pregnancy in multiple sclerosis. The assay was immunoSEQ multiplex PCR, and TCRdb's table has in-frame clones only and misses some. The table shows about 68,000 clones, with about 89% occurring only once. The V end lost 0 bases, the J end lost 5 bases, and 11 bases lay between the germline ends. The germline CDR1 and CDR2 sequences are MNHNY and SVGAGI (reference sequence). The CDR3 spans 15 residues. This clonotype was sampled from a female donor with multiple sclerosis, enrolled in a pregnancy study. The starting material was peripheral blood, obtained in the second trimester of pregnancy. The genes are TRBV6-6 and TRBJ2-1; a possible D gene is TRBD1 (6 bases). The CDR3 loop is CASSYSRAGDNEQFF. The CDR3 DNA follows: TGTGCCAGCAGTTACTCGAGGGCAGGGGACAATGAGCAGTTCTTC.